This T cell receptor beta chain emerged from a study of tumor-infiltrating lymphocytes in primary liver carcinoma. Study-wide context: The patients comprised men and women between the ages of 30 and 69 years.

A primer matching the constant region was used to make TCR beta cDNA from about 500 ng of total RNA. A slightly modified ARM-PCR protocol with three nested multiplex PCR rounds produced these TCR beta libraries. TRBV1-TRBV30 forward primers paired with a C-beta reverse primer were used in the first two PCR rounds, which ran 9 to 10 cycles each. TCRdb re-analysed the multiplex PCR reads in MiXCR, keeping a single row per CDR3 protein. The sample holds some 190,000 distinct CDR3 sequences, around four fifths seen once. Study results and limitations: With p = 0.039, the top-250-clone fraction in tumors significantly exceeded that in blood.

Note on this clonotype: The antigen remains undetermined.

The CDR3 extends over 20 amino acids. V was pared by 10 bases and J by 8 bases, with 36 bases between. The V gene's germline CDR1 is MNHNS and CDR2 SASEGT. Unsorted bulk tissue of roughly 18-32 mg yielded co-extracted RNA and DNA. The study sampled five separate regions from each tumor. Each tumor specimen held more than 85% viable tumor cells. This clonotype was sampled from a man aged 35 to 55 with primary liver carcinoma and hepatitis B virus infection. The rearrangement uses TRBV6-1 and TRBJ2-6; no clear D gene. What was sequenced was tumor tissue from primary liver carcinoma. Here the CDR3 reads CATPPGKQRETLSESNVLTF. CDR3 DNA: TGTGCCACCCCCCCCGGAAAACAGCGAGAAACCCTCTCTGAGTCCAACGTCCTGACTTTC.